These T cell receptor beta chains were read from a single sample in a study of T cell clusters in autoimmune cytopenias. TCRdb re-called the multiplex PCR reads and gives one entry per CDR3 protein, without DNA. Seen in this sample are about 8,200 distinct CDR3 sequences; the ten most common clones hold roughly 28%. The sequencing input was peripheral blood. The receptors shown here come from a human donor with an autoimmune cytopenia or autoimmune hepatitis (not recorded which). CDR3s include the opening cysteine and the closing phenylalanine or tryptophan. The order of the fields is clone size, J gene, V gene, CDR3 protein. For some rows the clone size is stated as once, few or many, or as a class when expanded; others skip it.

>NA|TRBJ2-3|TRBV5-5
CASSLAGLPNTDTQYF
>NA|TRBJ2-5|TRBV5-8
CASSLKRAAPETQYF
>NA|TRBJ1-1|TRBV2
CASSSGGGGFSTEAFF
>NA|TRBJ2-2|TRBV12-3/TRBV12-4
CASNIAGNTGELFF
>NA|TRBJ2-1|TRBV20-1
CSARISGSGLNEQFF
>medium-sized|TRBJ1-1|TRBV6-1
CASRDSENTEAFF
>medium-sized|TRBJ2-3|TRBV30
CASSGSALGNTQYF
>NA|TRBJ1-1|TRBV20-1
CSAIGRGEGVRYTEAFF
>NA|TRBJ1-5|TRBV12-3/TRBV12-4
CASSSLDQPQHF
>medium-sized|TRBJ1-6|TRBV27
CASSLQSNSPLHF
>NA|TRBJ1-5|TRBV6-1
CATHGRNSNQPQHF
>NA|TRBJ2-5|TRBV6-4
CASSAGTSGGQETQYF
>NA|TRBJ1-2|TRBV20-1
CSALRDPTAPNGYTF
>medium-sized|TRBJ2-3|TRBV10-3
CAISEPGQAPLDTQYF
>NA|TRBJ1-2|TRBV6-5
CASSNLQAGYTF
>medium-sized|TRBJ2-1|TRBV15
CATSREADRSYNEQFF
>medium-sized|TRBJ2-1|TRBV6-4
CASSDASGTYNEQFF
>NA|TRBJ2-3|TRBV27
CASTSLLGRDTQYF
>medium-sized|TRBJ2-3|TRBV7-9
CASSLAVGLTDTQYF
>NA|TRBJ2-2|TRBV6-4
CASSVGAATGELFF
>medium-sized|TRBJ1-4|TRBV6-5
CASSFDAYEKLFF
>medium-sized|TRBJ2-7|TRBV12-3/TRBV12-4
CASSVGQGFSYEQYF
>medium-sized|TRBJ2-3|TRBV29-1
CSGQGARVDTQYF